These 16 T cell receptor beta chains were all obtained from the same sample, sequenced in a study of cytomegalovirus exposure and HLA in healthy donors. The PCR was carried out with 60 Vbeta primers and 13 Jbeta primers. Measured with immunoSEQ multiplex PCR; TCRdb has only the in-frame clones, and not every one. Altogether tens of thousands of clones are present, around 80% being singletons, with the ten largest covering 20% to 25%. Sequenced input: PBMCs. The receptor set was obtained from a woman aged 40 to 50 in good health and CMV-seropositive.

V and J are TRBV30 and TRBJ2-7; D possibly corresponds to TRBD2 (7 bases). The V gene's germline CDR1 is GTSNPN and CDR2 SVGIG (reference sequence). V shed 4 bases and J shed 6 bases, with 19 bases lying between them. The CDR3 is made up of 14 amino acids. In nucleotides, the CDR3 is TGTGCCTGGAAAGGTGTGGGGGGGCCTGGCGAGCAGTACTTC. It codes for CAWKGVGGPGEQYF.

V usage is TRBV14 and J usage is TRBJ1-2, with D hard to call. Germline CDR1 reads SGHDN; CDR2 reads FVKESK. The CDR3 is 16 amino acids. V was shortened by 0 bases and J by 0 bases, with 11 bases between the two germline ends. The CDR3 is CASSQDRRAANYGYTF. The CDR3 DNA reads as TGTGCCAGCAGCCAAGATCGGCGGGCAGCTAACTATGGCTACACCTTC.

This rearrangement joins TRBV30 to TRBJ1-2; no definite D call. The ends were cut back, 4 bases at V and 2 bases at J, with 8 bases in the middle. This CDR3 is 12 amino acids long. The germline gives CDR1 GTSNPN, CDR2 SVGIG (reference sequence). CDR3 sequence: CAWTPKNYGYTF. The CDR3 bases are TGTGCCTGGACCCCAAAAAACTATGGCTACACCTTC. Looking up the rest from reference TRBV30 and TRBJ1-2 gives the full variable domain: SQTIHQWPATLVQPVGSPLSLECTVEGTSNPNLYWYRQAAGRGLQLLFYSVGIGQISSEVPQNLSASRPQDRQFILSSKKLLLSDSGFYLCAWTPKNYGYTFGSGTRLTVV.

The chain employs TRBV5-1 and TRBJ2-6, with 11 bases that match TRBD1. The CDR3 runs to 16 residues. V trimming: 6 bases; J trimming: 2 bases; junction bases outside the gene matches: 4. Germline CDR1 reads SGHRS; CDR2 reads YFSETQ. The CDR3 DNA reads TGCGCCAGCACCGGACAGGGGGCGGCTGGGGCCAACGTCCTGACTTTC. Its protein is CASTGQGAAGANVLTF.

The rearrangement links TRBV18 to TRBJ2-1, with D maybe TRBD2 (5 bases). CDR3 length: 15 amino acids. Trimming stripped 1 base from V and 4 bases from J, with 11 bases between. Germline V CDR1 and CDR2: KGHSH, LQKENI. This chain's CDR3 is CASSPLERIYNEQFF. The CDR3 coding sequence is TGTGCCAGCTCACCACTCGAGCGGATATACAATGAGCAGTTCTTC.

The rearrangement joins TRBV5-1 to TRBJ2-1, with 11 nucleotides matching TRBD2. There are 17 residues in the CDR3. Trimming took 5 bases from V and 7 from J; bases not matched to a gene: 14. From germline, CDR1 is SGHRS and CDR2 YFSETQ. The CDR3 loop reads CASSPDGLAGSENEQFF. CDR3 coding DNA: TGCGCCAGCAGTCCAGACGGACTAGCGGGCTCTGAGAATGAGCAGTTCTTC.

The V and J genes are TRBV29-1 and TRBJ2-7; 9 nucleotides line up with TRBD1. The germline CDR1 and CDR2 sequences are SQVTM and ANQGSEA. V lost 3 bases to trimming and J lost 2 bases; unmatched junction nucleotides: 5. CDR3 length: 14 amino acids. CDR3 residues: CSVERDRVTYEQYF. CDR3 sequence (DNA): TGCAGCGTTGAGAGGGACAGGGTTACCTACGAGCAGTACTTC.

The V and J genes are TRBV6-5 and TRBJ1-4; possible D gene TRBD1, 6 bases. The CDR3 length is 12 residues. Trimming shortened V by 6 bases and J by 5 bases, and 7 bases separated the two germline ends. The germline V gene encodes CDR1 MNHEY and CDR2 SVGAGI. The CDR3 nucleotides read TGTGCCAGCAGGAGGGGGAATGAAAAACTGTTTTTT. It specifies CASRRGNEKLFF.

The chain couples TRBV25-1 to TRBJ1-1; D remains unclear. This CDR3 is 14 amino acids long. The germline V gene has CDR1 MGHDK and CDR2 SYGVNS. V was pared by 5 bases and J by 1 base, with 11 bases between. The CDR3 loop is CASSPRGRNTEAFF. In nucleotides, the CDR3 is TGTGCCAGCAGTCCCCGAGGTCGGAACACTGAAGCTTTCTTT.

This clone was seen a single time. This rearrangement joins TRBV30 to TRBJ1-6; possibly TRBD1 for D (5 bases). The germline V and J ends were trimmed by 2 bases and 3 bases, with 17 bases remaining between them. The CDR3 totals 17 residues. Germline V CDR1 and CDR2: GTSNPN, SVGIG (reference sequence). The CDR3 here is CAWSPLGGESYNSPLHF. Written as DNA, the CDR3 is TGTGCCTGGAGTCCCTTGGGAGGGGAGAGCTATAATTCACCCCTCCACTTT.

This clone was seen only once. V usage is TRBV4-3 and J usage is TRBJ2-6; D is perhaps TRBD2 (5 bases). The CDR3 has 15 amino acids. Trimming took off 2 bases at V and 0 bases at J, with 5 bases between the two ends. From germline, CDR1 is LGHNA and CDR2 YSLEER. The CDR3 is CASSQRGSGANVLTF. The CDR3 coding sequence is TGCGCCAGCAGCCAACGGGGCTCTGGGGCCAACGTCCTGACTTTC.

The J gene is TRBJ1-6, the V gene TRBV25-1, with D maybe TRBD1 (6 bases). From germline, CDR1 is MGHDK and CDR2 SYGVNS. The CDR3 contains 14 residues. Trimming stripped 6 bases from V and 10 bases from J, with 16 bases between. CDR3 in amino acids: CASSLRGSSSPLHF. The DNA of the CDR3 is TGTGCCAGCAGCCTCAGGGGTTCAAGCTCACCCCTCCACTTT. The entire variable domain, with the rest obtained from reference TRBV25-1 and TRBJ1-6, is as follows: EADIYQTPRYLVIGTGKKITLECSQTMGHDKMYWYQQDPGMELHLIHYSYGVNSTEKGDLSSESTVSRIRTEHFPLTLESARPSHTSQYLCASSLRGSSSPLHFGNGTRLTVT.

CDR3 DNA sequence: TGTGCCAGCAGCCATAACAGGGAGGGTTGGGAGACCCAGTACTTC. Its protein product is CASSHNREGWETQYF. The rearrangement links TRBV7-8 to TRBJ2-5; tentative D call: TRBD2 (7 bases). Germline CDR1 SGHVS, CDR2 FQNEAQ. The CDR3 loop spans 15 amino acids. Between the trimmed V and J ends, which lost 5 bases and 5 bases, there was a span of 18 bases.

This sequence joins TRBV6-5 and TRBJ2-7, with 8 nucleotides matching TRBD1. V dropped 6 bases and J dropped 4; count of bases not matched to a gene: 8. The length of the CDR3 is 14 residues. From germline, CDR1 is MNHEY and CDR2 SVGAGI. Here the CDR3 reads CASRSGRGLYEQYF. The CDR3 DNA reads TGTGCCAGCAGGTCCGGCAGGGGGCTATACGAGCAGTACTTC.

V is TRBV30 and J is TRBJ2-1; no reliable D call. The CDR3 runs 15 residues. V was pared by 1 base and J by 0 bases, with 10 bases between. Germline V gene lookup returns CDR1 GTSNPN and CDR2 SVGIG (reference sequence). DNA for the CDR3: TGTGCCTGGAGTGATTTATCGTCCTCCTACAATGAGCAGTTCTTC. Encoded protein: CAWSDLSSSYNEQFF.

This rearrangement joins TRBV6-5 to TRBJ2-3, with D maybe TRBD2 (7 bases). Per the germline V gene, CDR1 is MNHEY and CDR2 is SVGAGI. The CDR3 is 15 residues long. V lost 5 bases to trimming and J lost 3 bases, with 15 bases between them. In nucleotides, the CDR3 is TGTGCCAGCAGTCTGGGGGGGGCTAGTACAGATACGCAGTATTTT. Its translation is CASSLGGASTDTQYF.